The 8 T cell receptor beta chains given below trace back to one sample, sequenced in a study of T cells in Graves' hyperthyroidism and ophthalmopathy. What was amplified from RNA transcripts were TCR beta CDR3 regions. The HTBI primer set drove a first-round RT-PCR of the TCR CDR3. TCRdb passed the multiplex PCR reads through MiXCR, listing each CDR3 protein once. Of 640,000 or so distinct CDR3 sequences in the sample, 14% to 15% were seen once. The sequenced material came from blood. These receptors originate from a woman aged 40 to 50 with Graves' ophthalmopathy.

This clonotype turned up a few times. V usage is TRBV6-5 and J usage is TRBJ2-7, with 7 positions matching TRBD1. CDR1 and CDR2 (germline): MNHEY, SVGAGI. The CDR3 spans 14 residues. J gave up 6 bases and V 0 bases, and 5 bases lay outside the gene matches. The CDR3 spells CASSYSTGSPEQYF. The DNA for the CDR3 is TGTGCCAGCAGTTACTCGACAGGGAGCCCCGAGCAGTACTTC.

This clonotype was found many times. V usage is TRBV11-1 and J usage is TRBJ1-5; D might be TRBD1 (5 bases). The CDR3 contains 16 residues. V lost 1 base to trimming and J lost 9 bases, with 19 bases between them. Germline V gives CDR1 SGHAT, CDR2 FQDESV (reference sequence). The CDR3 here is CASSLGEQEDLWPQHF. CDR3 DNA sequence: TGTGCCAGCAGCTTAGGCGAACAGGAGGATCTGTGGCCCCAGCATTTT.

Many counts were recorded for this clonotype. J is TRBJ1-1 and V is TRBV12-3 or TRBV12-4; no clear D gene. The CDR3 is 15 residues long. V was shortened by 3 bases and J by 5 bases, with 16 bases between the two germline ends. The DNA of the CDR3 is TGTGCCAGCAGTTTCTCTGGGAGGGTAGGAACTGAAGCTTTCTTT. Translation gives CASSFSGRVGTEAFF.

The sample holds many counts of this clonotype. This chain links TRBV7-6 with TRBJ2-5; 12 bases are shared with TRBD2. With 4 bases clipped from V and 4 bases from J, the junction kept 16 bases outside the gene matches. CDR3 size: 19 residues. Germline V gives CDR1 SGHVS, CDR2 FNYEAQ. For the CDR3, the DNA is TGTGCCAGCAGCTACCCAACGACTAGACTAGCGGGAGTTCTAGAGACCCAGTACTTC. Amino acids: CASSYPTTRLAGVLETQYF.

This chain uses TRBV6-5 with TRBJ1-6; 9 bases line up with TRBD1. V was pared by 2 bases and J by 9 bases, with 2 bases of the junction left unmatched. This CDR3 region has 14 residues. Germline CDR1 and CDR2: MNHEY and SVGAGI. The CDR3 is CASSYGTGTSPLHF. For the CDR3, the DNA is TGTGCCAGCAGTTACGGGACAGGGACTTCACCCCTCCACTTT.

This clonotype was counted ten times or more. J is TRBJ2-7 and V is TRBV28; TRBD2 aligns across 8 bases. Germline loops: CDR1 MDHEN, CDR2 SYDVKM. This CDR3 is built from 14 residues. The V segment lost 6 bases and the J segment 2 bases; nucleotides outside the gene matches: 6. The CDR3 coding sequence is TGTGCCAGCAGATCCTGGCGGGAGGCCTACGAGCAGTACTTC. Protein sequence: CASRSWREAYEQYF.

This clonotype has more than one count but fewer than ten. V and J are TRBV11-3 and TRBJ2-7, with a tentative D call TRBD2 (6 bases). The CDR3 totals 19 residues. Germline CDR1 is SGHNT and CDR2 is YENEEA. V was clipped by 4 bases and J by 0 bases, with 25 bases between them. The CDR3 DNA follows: TGTGCCAGCAGCTCCCAACCGTTCGGTGAGCGGGTTAGCTCCTACGAGCAGTACTTC. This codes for CASSSQPFGERVSSYEQYF. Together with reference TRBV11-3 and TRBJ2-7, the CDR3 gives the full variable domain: EAGVVQSPRYKIIEKKQPVAFWCNPISGHNTLYWYLQNLGQGPELLIRYENEEAVDDSQLPKDRFSAERLKGVDSTLKIQPAELGDSAVYLCASSSQPFGERVSSYEQYFGPGTRLTVT.

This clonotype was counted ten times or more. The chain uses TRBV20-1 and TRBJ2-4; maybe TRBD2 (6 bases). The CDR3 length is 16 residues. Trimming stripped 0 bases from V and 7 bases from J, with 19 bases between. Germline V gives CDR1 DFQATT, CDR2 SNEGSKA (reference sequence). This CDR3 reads CSARDRTSPQANIQYF. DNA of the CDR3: TGCAGTGCTAGAGACCGAACTAGCCCTCAAGCTAACATTCAGTACTTC.